This TCR beta chain was sequenced in a study of blood T cell repertoires in COVID-19. Overall study context: There were acute and convalescent COVID-19 samples, and they came from the United States, Italy and Spain. PBMCs, B-cell-depleted T cells, or T cells provided the cDNA or gDNA that made up the material.

Seattle's cohort entered during active infection and was followed longitudinally. The CDR3 totals 13 residues. With 6 bases clipped from V and 2 bases from J, the junction kept 4 bases outside the gene matches. Germline V gene sequence: CDR1 SGHAT, CDR2 FQNNGV. Original data processing: Counts of nucleated cells, estimated from reference gene primer amplification, were obtained. The assay was immunoSEQ multiplex PCR, and TCRdb's table has in-frame clones only and misses some. Clone size and the V and J calls come from that table; the DNA yielded D and trimming. In the table there are 150,000 to 200,000 clones, more than 80% of which are singletons.

The receptor was isolated from a woman in her fifties or sixties with COVID-19, enrolled during active disease. The V and J genes are TRBV11-2 and TRBJ2-7; 7 nucleotides line up with TRBD1. Material: peripheral blood. CDR3 sequence reads: CASSLDRAYEQYF. The CDR3 coding sequence is TGTGCCAGCAGTCTTGACAGGGCCTACGAGCAGTACTTC.